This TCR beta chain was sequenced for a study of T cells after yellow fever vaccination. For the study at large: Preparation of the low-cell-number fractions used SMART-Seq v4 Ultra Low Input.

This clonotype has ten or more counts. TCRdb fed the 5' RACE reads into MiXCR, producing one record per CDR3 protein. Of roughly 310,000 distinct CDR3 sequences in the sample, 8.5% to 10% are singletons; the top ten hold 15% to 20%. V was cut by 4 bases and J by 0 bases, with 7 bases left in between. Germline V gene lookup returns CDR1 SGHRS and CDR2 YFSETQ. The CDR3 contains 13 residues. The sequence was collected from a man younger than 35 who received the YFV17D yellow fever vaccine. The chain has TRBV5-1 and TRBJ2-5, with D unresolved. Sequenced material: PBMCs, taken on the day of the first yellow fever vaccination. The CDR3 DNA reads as TGCGCCAGCAGCCTGACAAACCAAGAGACCCAGTACTTC. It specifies CASSLTNQETQYF.